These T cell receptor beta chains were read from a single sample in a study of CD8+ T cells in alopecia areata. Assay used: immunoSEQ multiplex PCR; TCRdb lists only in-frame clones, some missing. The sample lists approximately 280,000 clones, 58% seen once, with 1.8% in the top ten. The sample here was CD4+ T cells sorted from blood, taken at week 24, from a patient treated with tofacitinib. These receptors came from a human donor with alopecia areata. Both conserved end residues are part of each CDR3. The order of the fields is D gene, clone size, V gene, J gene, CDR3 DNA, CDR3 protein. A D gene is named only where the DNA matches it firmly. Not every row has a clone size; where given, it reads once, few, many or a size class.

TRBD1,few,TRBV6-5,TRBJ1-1,TGTGCCAGCAGTTACTTCGGGACAGGGAAGAACACTGAAGCTTTCTTT,CASSYFGTGKNTEAFF
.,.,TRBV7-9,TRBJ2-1,TGTGCCAGCAGCTCCCCACCGTCGGACAGTGGCAATGAGCAGTTCTTC,CASSSPPSDSGNEQFF
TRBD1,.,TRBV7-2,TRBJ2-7,TGTGCCAGCAGCACCTCCGGGACAGGTCCCTCCGAGCAGTACTTC,CASSTSGTGPSEQYF
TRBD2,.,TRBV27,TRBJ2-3,TGTGCCAGCAGTTCAAGGACTAGCGGGGCCTCAGATACGCAGTATTTT,CASSSRTSGASDTQYF
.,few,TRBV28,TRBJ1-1,TGTGCCAGCAGCGTATCGAACACTGAAGCTTTCTTT,CASSVSNTEAFF
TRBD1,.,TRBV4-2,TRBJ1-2,TGTGCCAGCAGCAAAAATGCCGGGACAGCCGGCTATGGCTACACCTTC,CASSKNAGTAGYGYTF
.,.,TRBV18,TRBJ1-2,TGTGCCAGCTCACCAATTCAGAGGATTAACTATGGCTACACCTTC,CASSPIQRINYGYTF
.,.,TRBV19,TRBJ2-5,TGTGCCGGGTCAGGACGGGAAGAGACCCAGTACTTC,CAGSGREETQYF
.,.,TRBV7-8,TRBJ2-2,TGTGCCAGCAGCCCGCGTGGGACCGGGGAGCTGTTTTTT,CASSPRGTGELFF
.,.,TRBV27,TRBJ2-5,TGTGCCAGCAGTTGGGCTAGAGAAGAGACCCAGTACTTC,CASSWAREETQYF
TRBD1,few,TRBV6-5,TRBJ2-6,TGTGCCAGTACAGGGGCTGGGGCCAACGTCCTGACTTTC,CASTGAGANVLTF
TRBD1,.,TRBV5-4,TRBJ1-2,TGTGCCAGCAGATACCAAGGGGGCCCAATTTATGGCTACACCTTC,CASRYQGGPIYGYTF
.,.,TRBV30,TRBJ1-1,TGTGCCTGGAGCTCACAGATGGAAGCTTTCTTT,CAWSSQMEAFF
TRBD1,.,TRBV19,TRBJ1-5,TGTGCCAGTAGTCAGGGGGCACCCCAGCCCCAGCATTTT,CASSQGAPQPQHF
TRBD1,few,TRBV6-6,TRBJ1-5,TGTGCCAGCAGTTACACAATGGGACAGGGCAATCAGCCCCAGCATTTT,CASSYTMGQGNQPQHF
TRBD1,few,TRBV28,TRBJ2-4,TGTGCCAGCAGACAGACAGGGCGAAACATTCAGTACTTC,CASRQTGRNIQYF
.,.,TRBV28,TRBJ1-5,TGTGCCAGCAGTTCCGATCAGCCCCAGCATTTT,CASSSDQPQHF
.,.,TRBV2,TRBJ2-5,TGTGCCAGCAGGGGTTTAACGGGGGACGAGACCCAGTACTTC,CASRGLTGDETQYF
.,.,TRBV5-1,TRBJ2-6,TGCGCCAGCAGCTTACTCTCTGGGGCCAACGTCCTGACTTTC,CASSLLSGANVLTF
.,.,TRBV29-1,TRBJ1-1,TGCAGCGCCTTGGCACCCCTGAACACTGAAGCTTTCTTT,CSALAPLNTEAFF
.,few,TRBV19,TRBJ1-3,TGTGCCAGTCGGGATCAGGGGAAGGAGAACACCATATATTTT,CASRDQGKENTIYF
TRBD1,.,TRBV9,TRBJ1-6,TGTGCCAGCAGCGTAGACGGACAGGGTAGTTCACCCCTCCACTTT,CASSVDGQGSSPLHF
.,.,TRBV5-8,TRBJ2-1,TGTGCCAGCAGCTTGGTGGGCACCTACAATGAGCAGTTCTTC,CASSLVGTYNEQFF
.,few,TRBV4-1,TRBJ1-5,TGCGCCAGCAGCCAAGGGTTAGCGGCAATCGTTAATCAGCCCCAGCATTTT,CASSQGLAAIVNQPQHF
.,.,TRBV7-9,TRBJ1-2,TGTGCCAGCAGCTCCGGCATTCCGGCAGTACCTAACTATGGCTACACCTTC,CASSSGIPAVPNYGYTF
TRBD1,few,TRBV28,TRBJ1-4,TGTGCCAGCAGTTTTATGCGTAGGACACAGGGGAAACTGTTTTTT,CASSFMRRTQGKLFF
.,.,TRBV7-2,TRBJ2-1,TGTGCCAGCAGCTTAGAGCGACGGGGGCTTAACAATGAGCAGTTCTTC,CASSLERRGLNNEQFF
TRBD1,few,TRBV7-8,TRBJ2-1,TGTGCCAGCAGCTTCGACAGGGATCATGAGCAGTTCTTC,CASSFDRDHEQFF